Shown below are 10 T cell receptor beta chains from a single sample sequenced in a study of response to subunit inactivated influenza vaccine. MiXCR, applied by TCRdb to the RT-PCR reads, yields one record per CDR3 protein. The sample includes 750,000 to 850,000 distinct CDR3 sequences, approximately 18% of them seen just once. This specimen was PBMCs from blood, taken roughly 5 days after vaccination. These receptors came from a man between 45 and 60 years old who received an inactivated influenza vaccine.

J is TRBJ2-3 and V is TRBV7-9, with D possibly being TRBD2 (6 bases). CDR1 and CDR2 (germline): SEHNR, FQNEAQ (reference sequence). Trimming took off 5 bases at V and 2 bases at J, with 17 bases between the two ends. This CDR3 region has 16 residues. CDR3 coding DNA: TGTGCCAGCAGCCCCCCCTGGGGGGAGCTCACAGATACGCAGTATTTT. Its translation is CASSPPWGELTDTQYF.

This sequence joins TRBV10-3 and TRBJ2-5, with TRBD1 matching 11 bases. The CDR3 is made up of 15 amino acids. V trimming: 5 bases; J trimming: 5 bases; junction bases outside the gene matches: 7. Germline values: CDR1 ENHRY, CDR2 SYGVKD. The CDR3 loop reads CAISSPGQGVETQYF. The CDR3, as DNA: TGTGCCATCAGTTCTCCGGGACAGGGGGTGGAGACCCAGTACTTC.

The rearrangement uses TRBV29-1 and TRBJ1-1; the D is unclear. From germline, CDR1 is SQVTM and CDR2 ANQGSEA. V was clipped by 5 bases and J by 6 bases, with 4 bases between them. The CDR3 consists of 9 residues. Here the CDR3 reads CSVLPEAFF. As DNA, the CDR3 is TGCAGCGTTCTGCCTGAAGCTTTCTTT.

This chain connects TRBV5-1 to TRBJ2-1; 10 bases map to TRBD1. The CDR3 has 16 amino acids. V was clipped by 0 bases and J by 10 bases; unmatched bases: 10. Per germline, CDR1 SGHRS and CDR2 YFSETQ. The CDR3 DNA reads TGCGCCAGCAGCTTGGGCCGGACAGGGGGTCATATAGAGCAGTTCTTC. Its translation is CASSLGRTGGHIEQFF.

The rearrangement joins TRBV4-2 to TRBJ2-4, with 9 bases that match TRBD1. V shed 1 base, J shed 1 base, and the junction held 5 bases outside the gene matches. The CDR3 spans 17 residues. Germline assignment: CDR1 LGHNA and CDR2 YNFKEQ. DNA for the CDR3: TGTGCCAGCAGCCAAGTGGTAACAGGGGGCGCCAAAAACATTCAGTACTTC. It is translated as CASSQVVTGGAKNIQYF.

This clonotype came up a few times. The rearrangement joins TRBV7-8 to TRBJ1-1, with D possibly matching TRBD1 (5 bases). CDR3 length equals 15 residues. From germline, CDR1 is SGHVS and CDR2 FQNEAQ. V was pared by 2 bases and J by 6 bases, with 16 bases between. The CDR3 DNA follows: TGTGCCAGCAGCTTATTTAGGGGTGGGTCGGCTGAAGCTTTCTTT. Translated, it gives CASSLFRGGSAEAFF.

Note on this clonotype: The junction does not match germline at one end; this may be a read error. The rearrangement uses TRBV5-1 and TRBJ2-7; TRBD2 aligns across 9 bases. This CDR3 comprises 14 residues. Per the germline V gene, CDR1 is SGHRS and CDR2 is YFSETQ. The CDR3 DNA reads as TGCGCCAGCAGCTTTGCTAGCGGGAACTACAAGCAGTACTTC. Amino acid sequence: CASSFASGNYKQYF.

This clonotype was found a few times. The chain is built from TRBV30 and TRBJ2-1; TRBD1 matches at 8 bases. The germline gives CDR1 GTSNPN, CDR2 SVGIG (reference sequence). The CDR3 contains 14 residues. Trimming removed 3 bases from V and 9 bases from J; junction bases left unmatched: 10. CDR3 sequence: CAWSGQGRIVEQFF. CDR3 DNA: TGTGCCTGGAGCGGACAGGGACGAATTGTTGAGCAGTTCTTC.

This clonotype was counted ten times or more. One end of the junction does not line up with germline, which may come from a read error. The chain links TRBV5-1 to TRBJ2-2; D not certain. Looked up from germline, CDR1 is SGHRS and CDR2 is YFSETQ. The CDR3 runs to 12 residues. CDR3 region: CASSVNTGELFF. Written as DNA, the CDR3 is TGTGCCAGCAGCGTAAACACCGGGGAGCTGTTTTTT. The full variable domain, with the rest looked up from reference TRBV5-1 and TRBJ2-2, is KAGVTQTPRYLIKTRGQQVTLSCSPISGHRSVSWYQQTPGQGLQFLFEYFSETQRNKGNFPGRFSGRQFSNSRSEMNVSTLELGDSALYLCASSVNTGELFFGEGSRLTVL.

This clonotype appeared a few times. The genes are TRBV5-1 and TRBJ1-5; no firm D call. The V and J ends lost 0 bases and 7 bases respectively, with 14 bases between them. Germline V gene sequence: CDR1 SGHRS, CDR2 YFSETQ. This CDR3 is 15 amino acids long. CDR3 nucleotide sequence: TGCGCCAGCAGCTTGGGCTGGGGTTCGGGGCAGCCCCAGCATTTT. Translated: CASSLGWGSGQPQHF.